One and the same sample provided the 9 T cell receptor beta chains below, sequenced in a study of beta chain features in type 1 diabetes. Study-wide points: There was a moderate but significant shortening of TCRB CDR3s in all four CD4+ subsets of Type 1 diabetes patients.

The antigens of these receptors remain unknown. The entirety of the isolated RNA underwent reverse transcription, so expressed TCRB transcripts were sequenced. Method: immunoSEQ multiplex PCR; TCRdb's copy keeps in-frame clones and lacks some. The repertoire consists of 400,000 or so clones, with roughly an eighth occurring once and the leading ten covering 0.0095% to 0.012%. Sequenced input: naive CD4+ T cells from blood. The receptor source for this set is a woman between 18 and 30 years old with type 1 diabetes.

This clone was seen a few times. V and J are TRBV9 and TRBJ2-1; the D gene is possibly TRBD2 (5 bases). The CDR3 runs 15 residues. Trimming shortened V by 3 bases and J by 8 bases, and 18 bases separated the two germline ends. CDR1 is SGDLS, CDR2 YYNGEE, per germline. The CDR3 DNA reads TGTGCCAGCAGCGAGGGAACTTCCCAGAGGGATGAGCAGTTCTTC. It translates to CASSEGTSQRDEQFF.

The chain has TRBV30 and TRBJ1-2; 8 nucleotides agree with TRBD1. The CDR3 totals 12 residues. With V trimmed by 3 bases and J by 7 bases, 4 bases remained unmatched. Germline loops: CDR1 GTSNPN, CDR2 SVGIG (reference sequence). This chain's CDR3 is CAWRQGAGGYTF. The CDR3 DNA reads TGTGCCTGGAGGCAGGGGGCGGGTGGCTACACCTTC.

The chain recombines TRBV28 with TRBJ2-3; 11 nucleotides match TRBD1. The germline gives CDR1 MDHEN, CDR2 SYDVKM. The V gene end was trimmed by 3 bases and the J gene end by 5 bases; junction bases not matched to a gene: 4. There are 15 residues in the CDR3. CDR3 DNA: TGTGCCAGCAGTTTGGGACAGGGGGTGGGAGATACGCAGTATTTT. Protein: CASSLGQGVGDTQYF.

This clone was seen more than once but under ten times. The chain employs TRBV5-4 and TRBJ2-5, with TRBD2 matching 10 bases. After removal of 6 bases from V and 2 bases from J, the junction contained 7 bases not matched to a gene. The CDR3 loop spans 15 amino acids. Per germline, CDR1 SGHNT and CDR2 YYREEE (reference sequence). The CDR3 loop is CASKGSSGGQETQYF. DNA of the CDR3: TGTGCCAGCAAGGGGTCTAGCGGGGGACAAGAGACCCAGTACTTC.

V is TRBV7-2 and J is TRBJ1-3; maybe TRBD1 (5 bases). Germline V gene data show CDR1 as SGHTA and CDR2 as FQGNSA. Trimming removed 2 bases at V and 1 base at J, with 6 bases between. This CDR3 contains 14 residues. The CDR3 region is CASSLQGSGNTIYF. The CDR3 bases are TGTGCCAGCAGCTTACAGGGATCTGGAAACACCATATATTTT.

This chain joins TRBV5-1 and TRBJ2-5; D possibly corresponds to TRBD2 (6 bases). Germline V gene data show CDR1 as SGHRS and CDR2 as YFSETQ. The CDR3 extends over 15 amino acids. The V end was cut by 0 bases, the J end by 5 bases, with 14 bases between. CDR3 DNA: TGCGCCAGCAGCTTGGCGCAGACTAGTACCGAGACCCAGTACTTC. Translating gives CASSLAQTSTETQYF.

This clone occurred a few times. The rearrangement uses TRBV9 and TRBJ2-1, with 9 nucleotides matching TRBD2. CDR1 is SGDLS, CDR2 YYNGEE, per germline. The length of the CDR3 is 15 residues. The junction had 6 bases not matched to a gene; V was cut back by 1 base and J by 7 bases. The DNA of the CDR3 is TGTGCCAGCAGCGTATTTAGCGGGAGTCGGAATGAGCAGTTCTTC. Translation gives CASSVFSGSRNEQFF.

The chain links TRBV4-3 to TRBJ2-7; tentatively, D is TRBD2 (5 bases). V dropped 0 bases and J dropped 2 bases, with 11 bases sitting between them. There are 15 residues in the CDR3. Germline V gene data show CDR1 as LGHNA and CDR2 as YSLEER. CDR3 nucleotide sequence: TGCGCCAGCAGCCAAGAGAATAGCGAAGCCTACGAGCAGTACTTC. Encoded protein: CASSQENSEAYEQYF.

The chain is built from TRBV30 and TRBJ2-7; TRBD2 aligns across 9 bases. Germline loops: CDR1 GTSNPN, CDR2 SVGIG (reference sequence). The CDR3 has 15 residues. V was pared by 0 bases and J by 5 bases, with 8 bases of the junction left unmatched. The CDR3 DNA reads TGTGCCTGGAGTGTAGGGCTAGCGGGAAACAACGAGCAGTACTTC. The encoded protein is CAWSVGLAGNNEQYF.